The 27 T cell receptor beta chains reported below all come from one sample, sequenced in a study of early T cells in non-severe SARS-CoV-2 infection. TCRdb independently ran MiXCR on the 5' RACE reads; one entry per CDR3 protein. The top ten clones hold about 12% of a sample with 60,000 to 85,000 distinct CDR3 sequences, roughly a sixth of them seen once. The sequenced sample was whole blood. All receptors derive from an adult who was a healthcare worker with PCR-confirmed SARS-CoV-2 infection or an uninfected control (not recorded which).

This sequence joins TRBV29-1 and TRBJ1-5; TRBD1 aligns across 8 bases. The junction had 3 bases not matched to a gene; V was cut back by 5 bases and J by 3 bases. The CDR3 has 13 residues. The germline V gene has CDR1 SQVTM and CDR2 ANQGSEA. This chain's CDR3 is CSVRQGLNQPQHF. The CDR3 nucleotides read TGCAGCGTTCGACAGGGGCTCAATCAGCCCCAGCATTTT.

The gene calls are TRBV29-1 and TRBJ2-7; 11 nucleotides line up with TRBD2. This CDR3 spans 13 amino acids. J gave up 2 bases and V 3 bases, and 0 bases lay outside the gene matches. Germline values: CDR1 SQVTM, CDR2 ANQGSEA. The CDR3, as DNA: TGCAGCGTTGAGACTAGCGGGACCTACGAGCAGTACTTC. It specifies CSVETSGTYEQYF.

The chain is built from TRBV18 and TRBJ2-2, with a weak D call TRBD1 (5 bases). V was clipped by 0 bases and J by 1 base, with 9 bases between them. The CDR3 consists of 16 residues. CDR1 is KGHSH and CDR2 is LQKENI in the germline V gene. CDR3 bases: TGTGCCAGCTCACCACCGATGCAGGGGAACACCGGGGAGCTGTTTTTT. Amino acids: CASSPPMQGNTGELFF.

This clonotype was seen a few times. V gene TRBV6-5 combines with J gene TRBJ1-6; D unresolved. This CDR3 has 17 residues. V lost 0 bases, J lost 0 bases, and 9 bases lay in between. Per germline, CDR1 MNHEY and CDR2 SVGAGI. The CDR3 loop is CASSYSGMSSYNSPLHF. For the CDR3, the DNA is TGTGCCAGCAGTTACTCGGGCATGAGCTCCTATAATTCACCCCTCCACTTT.

This clonotype has a handful of counts. V is TRBV15 and J is TRBJ1-1; D ambiguous. This CDR3 region has 14 residues. V was pared by 0 bases and J by 2 bases, with 7 bases between. Looked up from germline, CDR1 is LNHNV and CDR2 is YYDKDF (reference sequence). Here the CDR3 DNA reads TGTGCCACCAGCAGAGAACCGGGAAACACTGAAGCTTTCTTT. This translates into CATSREPGNTEAFF.

The chain combines TRBV5-4 with TRBJ2-3; tentative D call: TRBD2 (6 bases). V shed 1 base and J shed 2 bases, with 11 bases lying between them. Per germline, CDR1 SGHNT and CDR2 YYREEE (reference sequence). This CDR3 contains 15 residues. The DNA of the CDR3 is TGTGCCAGCAGCTTGCCCCGGACTACCACAGATACGCAGTATTTT. Its translation is CASSLPRTTTDTQYF.

The chain carries TRBV3-1 and TRBJ2-1, with TRBD2 matching over 15 bases. The germline V gene encodes CDR1 LGHDT and CDR2 YNNKEL (reference sequence). The V and J ends lost 6 bases and 9 bases, in that order; junction bases with no gene match: 3. CDR3 length equals 14 residues. DNA of the CDR3: TGTGCCAGCAGTGGACTAGCGGGAGGGATTGAGCAGTTCTTC. This codes for CASSGLAGGIEQFF.

The genes are TRBV7-9 and TRBJ2-7, with no clear D. The germline gives CDR1 SEHNR, CDR2 FQNEAQ (reference sequence). Trimming removed 3 bases from V and 5 bases from J, with 14 bases in between. The CDR3 spans 14 residues. Here the CDR3 DNA reads TGTGCCAGCAGCTTGAAAACCCCTGGGGACGAGCAGTACTTC. This codes for CASSLKTPGDEQYF.

This clonotype was picked up many times. The rearrangement uses TRBV6-5 and TRBJ2-7; D may be TRBD2 (5 bases). Germline lookup yields CDR1 MNHEY and CDR2 SVGAGI. Deletions cut 0 bases from V and 2 bases from J, with 5 bases between. The CDR3 length is 13 residues. The CDR3 loop reads CASSYSGTYEQYF. CDR3 nucleotide sequence: TGTGCCAGCAGTTACTCCGGGACCTACGAGCAGTACTTC.

This clonotype was seen a handful of times. The chain is built from TRBV7-2 and TRBJ2-2; D uncertain. This CDR3 is 12 amino acids long. Germline CDR1 is SGHTA and CDR2 is FQGNSA. The V end lost 5 bases, the J end lost 6 bases, and 7 bases lay between the germline ends. The CDR3, as DNA: TGTGCCAGCAGCCCCCTGCCCGGGGAGCTGTTTTTT. Protein product: CASSPLPGELFF.

This clonotype was seen a few times. The chain carries TRBV5-1 and TRBJ2-7, with D possibly called TRBD1 or TRBD2 (5 bases each). V lost 0 bases to trimming and J lost 3 bases, with 16 bases between them. Germline lookup yields CDR1 SGHRS and CDR2 YFSETQ. CDR3 size: 16 residues. CDR3 region: CASSLDVGTERYEQYF. CDR3 nucleotide sequence: TGCGCCAGCAGCTTGGACGTCGGGACGGAACGCTACGAGCAGTACTTC.

The J gene is TRBJ2-5, the V gene TRBV5-4, with D possibly matching TRBD1 (5 bases). Germline assignment: CDR1 SGHNT and CDR2 YYREEE (reference sequence). This CDR3 is built from 14 residues. V gave up 5 bases and J gave up 2 bases, with 13 bases separating them. The DNA of the CDR3 is TGTGCCAGCAGACCCGGACACCTACAAGAGACCCAGTACTTC. Translated: CASRPGHLQETQYF.

There are a few counts of this clonotype. V usage is TRBV7-9 and J usage is TRBJ2-1, with TRBD2 identical over 13 bases. Germline V gene data show CDR1 as SEHNR and CDR2 as FQNEAQ (reference sequence). The CDR3 is 14 residues long. Unmatched junction bases numbered 2, after V lost 4 bases and J lost 8 bases. CDR3 in DNA: TGTGCCAGCAGCTCGGGACTAGCGGGGTATGAGCAGTTCTTC. This codes for CASSSGLAGYEQFF.

The J gene is TRBJ1-1, the V gene TRBV30, with D perhaps TRBD1 (5 bases). There are 15 residues in the CDR3. V lost 4 bases, J lost 1 base, and 16 bases lay in between. Germline V gene data show CDR1 as GTSNPN and CDR2 as SVGIG (reference sequence). CDR3 nucleotides: TGTGCCTGGACGGGACTGGGGCGTACGAACACTGAAGCTTTCTTT. It codes for CAWTGLGRTNTEAFF.

V usage is TRBV2 and J usage is TRBJ2-4, with D tentatively TRBD1 (6 bases). The CDR3 spans 14 residues. Germline CDR1 and CDR2: SNHLY and FYNNEI. V dropped 7 bases and J dropped 9 bases, with 19 bases sitting between them. In DNA, the CDR3 is TGTGCCAGCAAGCGGACAGCCGGGCAGGGCATTCAGTACTTC. It yields the protein CASKRTAGQGIQYF.

The chain is built from TRBV5-4 and TRBJ2-3; a possible D gene is TRBD1 (6 bases). The CDR3 consists of 16 residues. V gave up 0 bases and J gave up 6 bases, with 17 bases separating them. Germline V CDR1 and CDR2: SGHNT, YYREEE (reference sequence). In DNA form, the CDR3 reads TGTGCCAGCAGCTTGGCCGGGACACCTGGCTCGGATACGCAGTATTTT. The encoded protein is CASSLAGTPGSDTQYF.

This clonotype has only a few counts. The rearrangement uses TRBV4-3 and TRBJ2-1; D not certain. V lost 4 bases and J 0 bases, leaving 10 bases between the germline ends. The CDR3 runs 15 residues. The germline CDR1 and CDR2 sequences are LGHNA and YSLEER. The CDR3 here is CASSRGVSSYNEQFF. CDR3 in DNA: TGCGCCAGCAGCCGCGGCGTGAGCTCCTACAATGAGCAGTTCTTC.

This clonotype was seen more than once but under ten times. The chain uses TRBV7-9 and TRBJ2-5; 8 nucleotides agree with TRBD1. With 6 bases clipped from V and 1 base from J, the junction kept 4 bases outside the gene matches. The germline gives CDR1 SEHNR, CDR2 FQNEAQ (reference sequence). The CDR3 is 14 residues long. The CDR3 bases are TGTGCCAGCAGGCAGGGGGCGAGCCAAGAGACCCAGTACTTC. Amino acids: CASRQGASQETQYF.

There are many counts of this clonotype. The chain links TRBV4-3 to TRBJ2-2; weak D call: TRBD1 (5 bases). There are 15 residues in the CDR3. Germline V CDR1 and CDR2: LGHNA, YSLEER. The germline V and J ends were trimmed by 5 bases and 6 bases, with 16 bases remaining between them. The CDR3 bases are TGCGCCAGCAGCTCTGGGCTGGGGCGATCCGGGGAGCTGTTTTTT. Translation gives CASSSGLGRSGELFF.

The rearrangement uses TRBV6-1 and TRBJ1-1; perhaps TRBD1 as D (6 bases). The V gene lost 8 bases and the J gene lost 0 bases, with 16 bases spanning the gap. The CDR3 contains 15 residues. Germline assignment: CDR1 MNHNS and CDR2 SASEGT. CDR3 DNA sequence: TGTGCCAGCCTGGGGGGGCGAAGTCTGAACACTGAAGCTTTCTTT. Translating gives CASLGGRSLNTEAFF.

This clonotype has more than one count but fewer than ten. Compared with germline, one end of the junction differs, possibly owing to a read error. The chain has TRBV3-1 and TRBJ1-1, with 7 nucleotides matching TRBD1. This CDR3 is built from 15 residues. Germline V gives CDR1 LGHDT, CDR2 YNNKEL (reference sequence). The DNA of the CDR3 is TGTGCCAGCAGCAGGACAGGTCAGGGAGATACTGAAGTTTTCTTT. Translation gives CASSRTGQGDTEVFF.

There are a few counts of this clonotype. This sequence joins TRBV4-1 and TRBJ1-1; 9 bases are shared with TRBD1. This CDR3 has 15 residues. Per the germline V gene, CDR1 is MGHRA and CDR2 is YSYEKL. The V and J ends lost 0 bases and 5 bases, in that order; junction bases with no gene match: 4. As DNA, the CDR3 is TGCGCCAGCAGCCAAGATGGGACAGGGAAAACTGAAGCTTTCTTT. It encodes CASSQDGTGKTEAFF.

The rearrangement links TRBV21-1 to TRBJ2-5; TRBD1 is the table's D call and was not checked against the DNA. TRBV21-1 is a pseudogene locus. This CDR3 region has 16 residues. CDR3 residues: CASSKRGTVNQETQYF. DNA for the CDR3: TGTGCCAGCAGCAAAAGGGGTACAGTGAACCAAGAGACCCAGTACTTC.

This chain links TRBV5-1 with TRBJ1-5; the D gene is possibly TRBD1 (5 bases). Germline V gene sequence: CDR1 SGHRS, CDR2 YFSETQ. The CDR3 is 13 residues long. V was trimmed by 4 bases and J by 1 base, leaving 6 bases between them. This CDR3 is CASSGGSNQPQHF. The CDR3 bases are TGCGCCAGCAGCGGGGGGAGCAATCAGCCCCAGCATTTT.

This clonotype was observed a few times. This chain uses TRBV5-1 with TRBJ1-2; weak D call: TRBD1 (5 bases). CDR3 length: 14 amino acids. Germline V gene sequence: CDR1 SGHRS, CDR2 YFSETQ. With 0 bases removed from V and 8 bases from J, the gap between germline ends came to 14 bases. The CDR3 reads CASSLGDSLLGYTF. Written as DNA, the CDR3 is TGCGCCAGCAGCTTGGGCGACAGTCTATTGGGCTACACCTTC.

This clonotype turned up a few times. The chain has TRBV6-5 and TRBJ2-1; D gene ambiguous. Trimming cost V 3 bases and J 6 bases, with 3 bases left between them. The germline V gene encodes CDR1 MNHEY and CDR2 SVGAGI. The CDR3 is 11 amino acids. The CDR3 DNA sequence: TGTGCCAGCAGTTATTCCAATGAGCAGTTCTTC. It specifies CASSYSNEQFF.

V usage is TRBV19 and J usage is TRBJ2-2, with a possible D match to TRBD1 (6 bases). The V end was cut by 4 bases, the J end by 7 bases, with 13 bases between. Germline-derived CDR1 and CDR2 are LNHDA and SQIVND (reference sequence). The CDR3 has 14 amino acids. CDR3 DNA sequence: TGTGCCAGTAGTACCGAAGGGGGTATCGGGGAGCTGTTTTTT. It codes for CASSTEGGIGELFF.